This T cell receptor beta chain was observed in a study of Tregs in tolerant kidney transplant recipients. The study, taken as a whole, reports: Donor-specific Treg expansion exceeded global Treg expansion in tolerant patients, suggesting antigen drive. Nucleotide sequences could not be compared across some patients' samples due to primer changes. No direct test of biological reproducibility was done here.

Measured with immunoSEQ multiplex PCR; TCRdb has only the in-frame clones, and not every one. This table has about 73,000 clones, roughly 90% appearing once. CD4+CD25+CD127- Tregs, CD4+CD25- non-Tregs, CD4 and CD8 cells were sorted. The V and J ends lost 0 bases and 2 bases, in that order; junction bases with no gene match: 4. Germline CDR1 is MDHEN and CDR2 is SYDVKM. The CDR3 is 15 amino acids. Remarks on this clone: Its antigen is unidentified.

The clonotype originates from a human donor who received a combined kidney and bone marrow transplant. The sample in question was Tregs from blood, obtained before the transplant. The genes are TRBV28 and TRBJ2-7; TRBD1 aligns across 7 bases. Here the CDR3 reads CASSLWGTVTYEQYF. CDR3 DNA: TGTGCCAGCAGTTTATGGGGGACAGTTACCTACGAGCAGTACTTC.